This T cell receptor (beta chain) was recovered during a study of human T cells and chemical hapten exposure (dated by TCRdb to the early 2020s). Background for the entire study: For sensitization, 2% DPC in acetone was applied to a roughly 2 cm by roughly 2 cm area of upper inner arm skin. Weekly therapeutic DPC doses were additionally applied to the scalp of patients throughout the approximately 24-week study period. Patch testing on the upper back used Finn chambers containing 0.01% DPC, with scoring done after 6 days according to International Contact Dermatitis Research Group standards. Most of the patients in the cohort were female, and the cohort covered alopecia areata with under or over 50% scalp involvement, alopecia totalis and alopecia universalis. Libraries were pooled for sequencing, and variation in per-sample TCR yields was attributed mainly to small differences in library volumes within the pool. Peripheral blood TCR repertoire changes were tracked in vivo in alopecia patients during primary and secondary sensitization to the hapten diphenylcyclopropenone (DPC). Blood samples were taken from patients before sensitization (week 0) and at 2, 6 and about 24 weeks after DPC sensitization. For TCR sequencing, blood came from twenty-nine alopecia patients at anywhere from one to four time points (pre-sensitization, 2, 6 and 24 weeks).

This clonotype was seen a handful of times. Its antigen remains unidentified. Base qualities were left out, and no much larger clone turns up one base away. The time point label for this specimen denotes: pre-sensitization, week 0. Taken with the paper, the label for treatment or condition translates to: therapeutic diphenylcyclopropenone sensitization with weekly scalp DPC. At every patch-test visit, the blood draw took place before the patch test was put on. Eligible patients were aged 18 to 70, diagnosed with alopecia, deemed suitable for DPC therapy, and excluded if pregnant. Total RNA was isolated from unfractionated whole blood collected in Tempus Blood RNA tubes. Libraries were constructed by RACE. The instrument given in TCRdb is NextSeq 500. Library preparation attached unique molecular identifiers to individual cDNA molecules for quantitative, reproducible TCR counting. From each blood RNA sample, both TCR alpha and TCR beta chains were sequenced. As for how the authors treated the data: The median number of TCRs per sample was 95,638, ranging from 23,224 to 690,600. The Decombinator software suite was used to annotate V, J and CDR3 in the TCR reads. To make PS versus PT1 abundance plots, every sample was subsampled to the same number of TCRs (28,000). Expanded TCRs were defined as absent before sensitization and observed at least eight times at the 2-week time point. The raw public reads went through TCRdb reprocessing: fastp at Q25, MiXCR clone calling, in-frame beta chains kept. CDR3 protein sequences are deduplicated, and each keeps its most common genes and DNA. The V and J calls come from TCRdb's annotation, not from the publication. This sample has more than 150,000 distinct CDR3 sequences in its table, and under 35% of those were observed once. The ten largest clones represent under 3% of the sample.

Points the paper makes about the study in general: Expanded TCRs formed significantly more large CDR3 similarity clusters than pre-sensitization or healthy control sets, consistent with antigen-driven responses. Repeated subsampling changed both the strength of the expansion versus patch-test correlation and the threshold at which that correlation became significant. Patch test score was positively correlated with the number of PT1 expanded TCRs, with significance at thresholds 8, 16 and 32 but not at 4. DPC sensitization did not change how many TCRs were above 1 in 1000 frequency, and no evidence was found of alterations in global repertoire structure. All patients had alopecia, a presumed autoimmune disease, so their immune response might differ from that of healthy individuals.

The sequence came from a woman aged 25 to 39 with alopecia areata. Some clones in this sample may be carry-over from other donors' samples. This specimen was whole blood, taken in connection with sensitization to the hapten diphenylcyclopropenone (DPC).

Read as DNA, the sequence is TGCAGTGCTAAGGGGGAATCCACCTACGAGCAGTACTTC. The encoded protein is CSAKGESTYEQYF. The chain is assembled from TRBV20-1 and TRBJ2-7; possibly the D gene is TRBD1, per 6 matching bases. Per the germline V gene (reference sequence), DFQATT is the CDR1 and SNEGSKA is the CDR2. V is clipped by 4 bases and J by 2 bases, and the sequence between their germline boundaries is 12 bases long. Measured from the cysteine to the phenylalanine, the CDR3 is 13 residues long. CDR3 DNA only is kept here, 39 bases in frame from base 1.